This section outlines one T cell receptor (beta chain) sequence together with its context. This sample is part of a study of blood T cell repertoires in COVID-19. About the research overall: Both acute and convalescent COVID-19 samples were obtained from the United States, Italy and Spain. From T cells, B-cell-depleted T cells, or PBMCs came the material, which was cDNA or gDNA.

As handled by the study authors: Estimation of nucleated cell counts was performed using reference gene primer amplification. Measured with immunoSEQ multiplex PCR; TCRdb has only the in-frame clones, and not every one. V, J and clone size are those of that table, while D and trimming were read from the DNA. The table has a few hundred thousand clones, 85% seen once. Trimming shortened V by 0 bases and J by 4 bases, and 10 bases separated the two germline ends. The CDR3 runs 14 residues. CDR1 is SGHDT, CDR2 YYEEEE, per germline. This rearrangement joins TRBV5-6 to TRBJ1-2; D remains unclear. Source material: peripheral blood. This clonotype was sampled from a young woman with acute or convalescent COVID-19. For the CDR3, the DNA is TGTGCCAGCAGCTTGGGCATCGCGGCCTATGGCTACACCTTC. This encodes CASSLGIAAYGYTF.